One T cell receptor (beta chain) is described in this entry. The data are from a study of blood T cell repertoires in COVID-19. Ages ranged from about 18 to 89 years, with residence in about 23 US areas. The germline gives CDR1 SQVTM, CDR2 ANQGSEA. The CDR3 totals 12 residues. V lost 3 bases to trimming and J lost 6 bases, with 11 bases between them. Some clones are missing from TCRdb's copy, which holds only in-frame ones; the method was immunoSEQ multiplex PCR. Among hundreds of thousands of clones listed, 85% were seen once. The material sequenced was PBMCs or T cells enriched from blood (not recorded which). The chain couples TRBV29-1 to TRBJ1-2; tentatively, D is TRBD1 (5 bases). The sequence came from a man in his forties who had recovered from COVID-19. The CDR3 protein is CSVDYGGNGYTF. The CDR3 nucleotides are TGCAGCGTTGATTACGGGGGGAATGGCTACACCTTC. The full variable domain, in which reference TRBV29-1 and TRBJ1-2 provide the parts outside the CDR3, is SAVISQKPSRDICQRGTSLTIQCQVDSQVTMMFWYRQQPGQSLTLIATANQGSEATYESGFVIDKFPISRPNLTFSTLTVSNMSPEDSSIYLCSVDYGGNGYTFGSGTRLTVV.